These T cell receptor beta chains were read from a single sample in a study. TCRdb redid the calling of the 5' RACE reads with MiXCR, one entry per CDR3 protein. The sample records roughly 5,600 distinct CDR3 sequences, around a third being singletons. The source material was memory CD4+ T cells sorted from blood. These receptor sequences come from a female donor with breast cancer. CDR3s include the opening cysteine and the closing phenylalanine or tryptophan. A D gene is named only where the DNA matches it firmly. Some rows have no size entry. The others give once, few or many, or a class for an expanded clone.

CASTQSGPDFPLHF TGTGCTAGCACTCAGTCCGGACCGGATTTCCCCCTCCACTTT TRBJ1-6 . . TRBV25-1 14
CSAIRQGHDGYTF TGCAGTGCTATTAGACAGGGACATGATGGCTACACCTTC TRBJ1-2 . TRBD1 TRBV20-1 13
CSASGLAGTQGETQYF TGCAGTGCTTCGGGACTAGCGGGAACCCAAGGGGAGACCCAGTACTTC TRBJ2-5 . TRBD2 TRBV20-1 16
CASSFSPSRGWETQYF TGTGCCAGCAGTTTTTCCCCTTCGCGGGGCTGGGAGACCCAGTACTTC TRBJ2-5 medium-sized . TRBV12-3/TRBV12-4 16
CSARTRVDEKLFF TGCAGTGCTAGAACCCGGGTGGATGAAAAACTGTTTTTT TRBJ1-4 many . TRBV20-1 13
CASSQYREREQYF TGCGCCAGCAGCCAATACAGGGAGCGCGAGCAGTACTTC TRBJ2-7 many . TRBV4-3 13
CASSDMGKRGSGYTF TGTGCCAGCAGTGATATGGGAAAACGAGGTTCAGGCTACACCTTC TRBJ1-2 many . TRBV6-1 15
CASSQVMSMGGNEQFF TGTGCCAGCAGCCAAGTAATGAGTATGGGGGGGAATGAGCAGTTCTTC TRBJ2-1 many TRBD2 TRBV14 16
CASSRPPAFF TGTGCCAGCAGCCGACCGCCAGCTTTCTTT TRBJ1-1 medium-sized . TRBV7-3 10
CASSPRVPSSHNEQFF TGCGCCAGCAGCCCCCGGGTGCCCTCTTCACACAATGAGCAGTTCTTC TRBJ2-1 . . TRBV5-1 16
CASVFASGTQNEQFF TGCGCCAGCGTCTTCGCTAGCGGGACCCAGAATGAGCAGTTCTTC TRBJ2-1 . TRBD2 TRBV5-1 15
CASRPGLAGGEQYF TGTGCCAGCAGACCCGGACTAGCGGGGGGTGAGCAGTACTTC TRBJ2-7 medium-sized TRBD2 TRBV6-5 14
CSASKPSGRANEQFF TGCAGTGCTAGCAAGCCTAGCGGGAGGGCCAATGAGCAGTTCTTC TRBJ2-1 . TRBD2 TRBV20-1 15
CASSSDRDNEQFF TGCGCCAGCAGCTCGGACAGGGACAATGAGCAGTTCTTC TRBJ2-1 medium-sized TRBD1 TRBV5-1 13
CASSAGGPGGEQFF TGCGCCAGCAGTGCGGGAGGGCCGGGAGGCGAGCAGTTCTTC TRBJ2-1 medium-sized TRBD2 TRBV5-1 14
CAWMRAGGNQPQHF TGTGCCTGGATGAGGGCAGGGGGCAATCAGCCCCAGCATTTT TRBJ1-5 few . TRBV30 14
CASSPWTGRNEQFF TGTGCCAGCAGTCCGTGGACAGGGCGCAATGAGCAGTTCTTC TRBJ2-1 medium-sized TRBD1 TRBV27 14
CGSSEMGTRFEQFF TGTGGCAGCAGTGAAATGGGGACTCGTTTTGAGCAGTTCTTC TRBJ2-1 . . TRBV6-1 14
CSVEWVGQRARGYTF TGCAGCGTTGAATGGGTTGGACAGAGGGCGCGTGGCTACACCTTC TRBJ1-2 . . TRBV29-1 15